The 2 T cell receptor beta chains below were found in one sample sequenced in a study of shared clonotypes between healthy human individuals. Naive CD8 populations comprised CD45RO-negative cells positively selected for CCR7, excluding terminally differentiated effector memory CD45RA+ cells. Here immunoSEQ multiplex PCR was the method, and the copy in TCRdb shows in-frame clones only, minus some. The table records about 2.2 million clones, 93% of them present only once. Sequencing input: naive CD8+ T cells from PBMCs. All receptors derive from a man younger than 30 in good health. Some clones in this sample may be carry-over from other donors' samples.

This clone was observed once. The chain links TRBV6-5 to TRBJ2-1, with a tentative D call TRBD2 (5 bases). The CDR3 runs 15 residues. CDR1 and CDR2 (germline): MNHEY, SVGAGI. Trimming removed 0 bases at V and 6 bases at J, with 12 bases between. The CDR3 loop reads CASSYSTSLSNEQFF. Written as DNA, the CDR3 is TGTGCCAGCAGTTACTCCACTAGTCTTTCCAATGAGCAGTTCTTC.

The V and J genes are TRBV6-1 and TRBJ2-7; D is possibly TRBD1 (5 bases). The CDR3 length is 13 residues. V shed 8 bases and J shed 3 bases, with 14 bases lying between them. Germline-derived CDR1 and CDR2 are MNHNS and SASEGT. This CDR3 is CASRTPDFYEQYF. CDR3 in DNA: TGTGCCAGCCGGACACCTGACTTCTACGAGCAGTACTTC.